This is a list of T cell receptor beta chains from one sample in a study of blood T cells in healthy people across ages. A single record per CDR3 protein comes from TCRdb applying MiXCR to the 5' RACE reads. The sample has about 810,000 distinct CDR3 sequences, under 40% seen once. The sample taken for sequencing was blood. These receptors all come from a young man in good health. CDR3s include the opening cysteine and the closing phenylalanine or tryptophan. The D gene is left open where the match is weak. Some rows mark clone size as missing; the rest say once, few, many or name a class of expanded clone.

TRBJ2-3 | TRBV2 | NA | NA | TGTGCCAGCAGTGAAGGACCCGTACAATCCCGGTCGCAGTATTTT | CASSEGPVQSRSQYF
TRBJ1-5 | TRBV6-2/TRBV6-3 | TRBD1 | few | TGTGCCAGCAGCCCCCACAACGGACAGGGCGATGGCAATCAGCCCCAGCATTTT | CASSPHNGQGDGNQPQHF
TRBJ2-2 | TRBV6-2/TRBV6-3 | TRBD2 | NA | TGTGCCAGCAGCCCCGACGGGGGGACCGGGGAGCTGTTTTTT | CASSPDGGTGELFF
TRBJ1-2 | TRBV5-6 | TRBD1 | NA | TGTGCCAGCAGCTTCGGGACAGCTAACTATGGCTACACCTTC | CASSFGTANYGYTF
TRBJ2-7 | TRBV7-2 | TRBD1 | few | TGTGCCAGCAGCTTAGGGTGGGACAGGGGCTACGAGCAGTACTTC | CASSLGWDRGYEQYF
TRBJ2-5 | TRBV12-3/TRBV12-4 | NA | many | TGTGCCAGCAGCCCCACAGGGTTTTCAGAGACCCAGTACTTC | CASSPTGFSETQYF
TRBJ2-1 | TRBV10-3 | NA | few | TGTGCCATCAGTGAGTCTCAGGGGGGAGGAGAGCAGTTCTTC | CAISESQGGGEQFF
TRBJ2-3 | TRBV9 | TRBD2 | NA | TGTGCCAGCAGCGTGGGTGGGGGAGGGCGACTAGCGGGAGTTGCGGATACGCAGTATTTT | CASSVGGGGRLAGVADTQYF
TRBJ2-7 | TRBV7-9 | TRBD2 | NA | TGTGCCAGCAGCCTTTTAGCGGGTCTCCCCTACGAGCAGTACTTC | CASSLLAGLPYEQYF
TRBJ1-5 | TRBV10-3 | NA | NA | TGTGCCATCAGTGAGCATGGGGATCAGCCCCAGCATTTT | CAISEHGDQPQHF
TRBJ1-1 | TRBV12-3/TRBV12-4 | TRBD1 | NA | TGTGCCAGCAGTTTAGGGACAGGGTGGTACACTGAAGCTTTCTTT | CASSLGTGWYTEAFF
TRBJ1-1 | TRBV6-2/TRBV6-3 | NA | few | TGTGCCCTTTACATCCCCCCGGACGAAGCTTTCTTT | CALYIPPDEAFF
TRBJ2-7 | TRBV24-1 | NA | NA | TGTGCCACCAGTGCCTCCCCCGGCAATGAGCAGTACTTC | CATSASPGNEQYF
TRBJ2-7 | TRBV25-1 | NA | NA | TGTGCCAGCAGTCGGGACCCTAGCTCCTACGAGCAGTACTTC | CASSRDPSSYEQYF
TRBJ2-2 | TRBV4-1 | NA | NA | TGCGCCAGCAGCCAAGAGATTTGGGCCGGGGAGCTGTTTTTT | CASSQEIWAGELFF
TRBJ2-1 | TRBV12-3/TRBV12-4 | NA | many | TGTGCCAGCAGTCCGACCCCCGCAGGTCCGTTCTTC | CASSPTPAGPFF
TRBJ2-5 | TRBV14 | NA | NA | TGTGCCAGCAGCCAAGGGTTGAACAGGGAGATTCAAGAGACCCAGTACTTC | CASSQGLNREIQETQYF
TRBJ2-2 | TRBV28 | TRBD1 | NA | TGTGCCAGCAGTCCCGGCGACAGGGTGATAGACGGGGAGCTGTTTTTT | CASSPGDRVIDGELFF
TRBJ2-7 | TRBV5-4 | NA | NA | TGTGCCAGCAGCTTGTCCCTGAGCTCCTACGAGCAGTACTTC | CASSLSLSSYEQYF
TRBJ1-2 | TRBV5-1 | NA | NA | TGCGCCAGCAGCTTGGGGCCGACGACTTATGGCTACACCTTC | CASSLGPTTYGYTF
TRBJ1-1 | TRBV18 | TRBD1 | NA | TGTGCCAGCTCAGGGCTACAGGGGGCGAACACTGAAGCTTTCTTT | CASSGLQGANTEAFF
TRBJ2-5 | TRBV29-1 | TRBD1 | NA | TGCAGTGTTTTGGCTGGAGAGGGGGCCGGAGAGACCCAGTACTTC | CSVLAGEGAGETQYF
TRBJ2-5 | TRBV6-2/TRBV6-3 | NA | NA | TGTGCCAGCAGTTACTCGAGTCTTCTAGGCCCGGTAAACAATGGGCAGTACTTC | CASSYSSLLGPVNNGQYF
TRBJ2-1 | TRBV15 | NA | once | TGTGCCACCAAGAGAGGGGACTCGGTCTACAATGAGCAGTTCTTC | CATKRGDSVYNEQFF
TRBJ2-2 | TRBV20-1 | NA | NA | TGCAGTGCTAGTCCTCGGGACACTTTTACCGGGGAGCTGTTTTTT | CSASPRDTFTGELFF
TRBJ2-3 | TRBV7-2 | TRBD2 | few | TGTGCCAGCAGCTTAGTGGGAGGGGCCCGCACAGATACGCAGTATTTT | CASSLVGGARTDTQYF
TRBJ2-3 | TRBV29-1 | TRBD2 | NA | TGCGGCGCCTTGCGGGGACTAGCGGACACAGATACGCAGTATTTT | CGALRGLADTDTQYF
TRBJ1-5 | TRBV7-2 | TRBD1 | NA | TGTGCCAGCAGCTTATCTCCACAGGGGGCGGGGGGCAATCAGCCCCAGCATTTT | CASSLSPQGAGGNQPQHF
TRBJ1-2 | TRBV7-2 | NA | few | TGTGCCAGCAGCTTACCCCCCAGCCCTAGGAGCTACACCTTC | CASSLPPSPRSYTF